Listed below are T cell receptor beta chains from one sample, sequenced in a study of cytomegalovirus exposure and HLA in healthy donors. Here immunoSEQ multiplex PCR was the method, and the copy in TCRdb shows in-frame clones only, minus some. The data hold 100,000 to 150,000 clones, with about two thirds observed a single time. Sequenced sample: PBMCs. The receptors derive from a human donor in good health. The CDR3 runs from the conserved cysteine through the conserved F or W. A D gene is named only where the DNA matches it firmly. Some rows mark clone size as missing; the rest say once, few, many or name a class of expanded clone.

v_gene: TRBV6-6
abundance: .
j_gene: TRBJ2-5
d_gene: TRBD2
CDR3nt: TGTGCCAGCAGCCCCAAGACTAGCGGGGCACGAGAGACCCAGTACTTC
CDR3aa: CASSPKTSGARETQYF

v_gene: TRBV2
abundance: .
j_gene: TRBJ1-2
d_gene: .
CDR3nt: TGTGCCAGCAGTGGGAACAGCCCGGCGTATGGCTACACCTTC
CDR3aa: CASSGNSPAYGYTF

v_gene: TRBV6-6
abundance: .
j_gene: TRBJ1-6
d_gene: .
CDR3nt: TGTGCCAGCAGTTACTACCGGGAACCATATAATTCACCCCTCCACTTT
CDR3aa: CASSYYREPYNSPLHF

v_gene: TRBV29-1
abundance: .
j_gene: TRBJ2-4
d_gene: .
CDR3nt: TGCAGCGTTGAAAGCGGAGCCAAAAACATTCAGTACTTC
CDR3aa: CSVESGAKNIQYF

v_gene: TRBV28
abundance: .
j_gene: TRBJ1-5
d_gene: .
CDR3nt: TGTGCCAGCAGTCTCAGGGAATGGCCCCAGCATTTT
CDR3aa: CASSLREWPQHF

v_gene: TRBV6-5
abundance: .
j_gene: TRBJ1-2
d_gene: .
CDR3nt: TGTGCCAGTAAATCCGGGGGCTATGGCTACACCTTC
CDR3aa: CASKSGGYGYTF

v_gene: TRBV30
abundance: once
j_gene: TRBJ2-3
d_gene: TRBD2
CDR3nt: TGTGCCTGGCGGACCCGTGGGACTAGCGCCGGCACAGATACGCAGTATTTT
CDR3aa: CAWRTRGTSAGTDTQYF

v_gene: TRBV2
abundance: .
j_gene: TRBJ1-3
d_gene: .
CDR3nt: TGTGCCAGCAGTGCGGGACTCCCTGGAAACACCATATATTTT
CDR3aa: CASSAGLPGNTIYF

v_gene: TRBV14
abundance: many
j_gene: TRBJ2-1
d_gene: TRBD1
CDR3nt: TGTGCCAGCAGCTGGGGACAGGGGGCGGGGAATGAGCAGTTCTTC
CDR3aa: CASSWGQGAGNEQFF

v_gene: TRBV6-1
abundance: .
j_gene: TRBJ2-7
d_gene: .
CDR3nt: TGTGCCAGCAACGAGGTAGTAGGATCCTACGAGCAGTACTTC
CDR3aa: CASNEVVGSYEQYF

v_gene: TRBV27
abundance: .
j_gene: TRBJ2-2
d_gene: TRBD1
CDR3nt: TGTGTCAGCAGTCCGCCCTTGACAGGGCCCACCGGGGAGCTGTTTTTT
CDR3aa: CVSSPPLTGPTGELFF

v_gene: TRBV28
abundance: .
j_gene: TRBJ1-2
d_gene: TRBD1
CDR3nt: TGTGCCACTAGGACAGGGGGCGGAGGGTATGGCTACACCTTC
CDR3aa: CATRTGGGGYGYTF

v_gene: TRBV6-5
abundance: once
j_gene: TRBJ1-4
d_gene: .
CDR3nt: TGTGCCAGCAGTTACTCGGAGGGTGTTTTGGAAAAACTGTTTTTT
CDR3aa: CASSYSEGVLEKLFF

v_gene: TRBV30
abundance: once
j_gene: TRBJ1-5
d_gene: TRBD1
CDR3nt: TGTGCCTGGAGTCGACAGGGGATCCAGCCCCAGCATTTT
CDR3aa: CAWSRQGIQPQHF

v_gene: TRBV21-1
abundance: .
j_gene: TRBJ1-6
d_gene: .
CDR3nt: TGTGCCAGCAGCAAAGGGGCAGATCGGGACAGGGGAATCTATTCACCCCTCCACTTT
CDR3aa: CASSKGADRDRGIYSPLHF

v_gene: TRBV6-4
abundance: .
j_gene: TRBJ2-3
d_gene: TRBD2
CDR3nt: TGTGCCAGCAGTGCCGGGCTAGCGGGAGTAGCAGATACGCAGTATTTT
CDR3aa: CASSAGLAGVADTQYF

v_gene: TRBV7-2
abundance: .
j_gene: TRBJ2-3
d_gene: .
CDR3nt: TGTGTCAGCAGCTTAGAGGCAGACTACACAGATACGCAGTATTTT
CDR3aa: CVSSLEADYTDTQYF

v_gene: TRBV28
abundance: once
j_gene: TRBJ2-7
d_gene: TRBD2
CDR3nt: TGTGCCAGCAGTACCCCCGGGGGGGCCAAGTTGGGCGAGCAGTACTTC
CDR3aa: CASSTPGGAKLGEQYF

v_gene: TRBV4-3
abundance: .
j_gene: TRBJ2-1
d_gene: TRBD2
CDR3nt: TGCGCCAGCAGCCAAGTCTCGGGAGGTGGGTACAATGAGCAGTTCTTC
CDR3aa: CASSQVSGGGYNEQFF

v_gene: TRBV7-2
abundance: .
j_gene: TRBJ1-1
d_gene: .
CDR3nt: TGTGCCAGCAGCCAATTTGTGGCGGGGAACACTGAAGCTTTCTTT
CDR3aa: CASSQFVAGNTEAFF

v_gene: TRBV27
abundance: few
j_gene: TRBJ1-1
d_gene: .
CDR3nt: TGTGCCAGCAGCCCCTCTTCGGGGGGATTCCTTGAAGCTTTCTTT
CDR3aa: CASSPSSGGFLEAFF

v_gene: TRBV7-3
abundance: few
j_gene: TRBJ2-1
d_gene: TRBD2
CDR3nt: TGTGCCAGCAGCTTACACGGGAGGACCAATGAGCAGTTCTTC
CDR3aa: CASSLHGRTNEQFF

v_gene: TRBV30
abundance: .
j_gene: TRBJ2-2
d_gene: TRBD2
CDR3nt: TGTGCCTGGAGCGGACTAGCATACACCGGGGAGCTGTTTTTT
CDR3aa: CAWSGLAYTGELFF

v_gene: TRBV18
abundance: .
j_gene: TRBJ2-1
d_gene: TRBD2
CDR3nt: TGTGCCAGCTCACCACGGGGTAGCGGGCCTGCCAATGAGCAGTTCTTC
CDR3aa: CASSPRGSGPANEQFF

v_gene: TRBV19
abundance: .
j_gene: TRBJ2-7
d_gene: TRBD2
CDR3nt: TGTGCCAGTAGTTTAGCGGGAGTGAGCTCCTACGAGCAGTACTTC
CDR3aa: CASSLAGVSSYEQYF

v_gene: TRBV5-1
abundance: few
j_gene: TRBJ1-1
d_gene: .
CDR3nt: TGCGCCAGCAGCCCGACCCCCGGGGGGGATGTCTCCACTGAAGCTTTCTTT
CDR3aa: CASSPTPGGDVSTEAFF

v_gene: TRBV28
abundance: .
j_gene: TRBJ1-2
d_gene: TRBD1
CDR3nt: TGTGCCAGCGGGAGACAGGGGGCTAACTATGGCTACACCTTC
CDR3aa: CASGRQGANYGYTF

v_gene: TRBV4-2
abundance: .
j_gene: TRBJ2-5
d_gene: .
CDR3nt: TGTGCCAGCAGCCAAGATTTGGTAGAAACAGGGACCCAGTACTTC
CDR3aa: CASSQDLVETGTQYF

v_gene: TRBV4-1
abundance: .
j_gene: TRBJ2-1
d_gene: .
CDR3nt: TGCGCCAGCAGCGGGACTCAGCTAGGGGAGCAGTTCTTC
CDR3aa: CASSGTQLGEQFF

v_gene: TRBV30
abundance: .
j_gene: TRBJ2-5
d_gene: .
CDR3nt: TGTGCCTGGAGGGGTAATGTACAGCAGTACTTC
CDR3aa: CAWRGNVQQYF

v_gene: TRBV27
abundance: .
j_gene: TRBJ1-3
d_gene: TRBD1
CDR3nt: TGTGCCAGCAGCCCTCGGGGCACGTCGCAGGGGGCGGGAAACACCATATATTTT
CDR3aa: CASSPRGTSQGAGNTIYF

v_gene: TRBV7-6
abundance: .
j_gene: TRBJ2-2
d_gene: .
CDR3nt: TGTGCCAGCAGCTTATTGCTGGACTACACCGGGGAGCTGTTTTTT
CDR3aa: CASSLLLDYTGELFF

v_gene: TRBV15
abundance: .
j_gene: TRBJ2-7
d_gene: .
CDR3nt: TGTGCCACCAGCAGAGCGACCGGTGGGAGGCTCAACGAGCAGTACTTC
CDR3aa: CATSRATGGRLNEQYF

v_gene: TRBV7-2
abundance: .
j_gene: TRBJ2-3
d_gene: TRBD1
CDR3nt: TGTGCCAGCAGCTTATGGGGACAGCGCACAGATACGCAGTATTTT
CDR3aa: CASSLWGQRTDTQYF

v_gene: TRBV27
abundance: .
j_gene: TRBJ2-7
d_gene: .
CDR3nt: TGTGCCAGCAGTTTTGGGGGGAGCCCTTTCTACGAGCAGTACTTC
CDR3aa: CASSFGGSPFYEQYF

v_gene: TRBV19
abundance: .
j_gene: TRBJ2-7
d_gene: .
CDR3nt: TGTGCCAGTAGTATAGGTTCGGGAGCCTACGAGCAGTACTTC
CDR3aa: CASSIGSGAYEQYF

v_gene: TRBV28
abundance: .
j_gene: TRBJ2-1
d_gene: TRBD2
CDR3nt: TGTGCCAGCAGTTCACTCACTTCCAGCGGGAGCTCCTACAATGAGCAGTTCTTC
CDR3aa: CASSSLTSSGSSYNEQFF

v_gene: TRBV7-9
abundance: .
j_gene: TRBJ2-1
d_gene: .
CDR3nt: TGTGCCAGCAGCTTAGTAAGACAGTCCTACAATGAGCAGTTCTTC
CDR3aa: CASSLVRQSYNEQFF

v_gene: TRBV10-3
abundance: .
j_gene: TRBJ1-3
d_gene: .
CDR3nt: TGTGCCATCAGTGGGACAGGAAACACCATATATTTT
CDR3aa: CAISGTGNTIYF

v_gene: TRBV9
abundance: once
j_gene: TRBJ2-2
d_gene: TRBD2
CDR3nt: TGTGCCAGCAGCGTGGGAACTAGCGGGGTCGGGGAGCTGTTTTTT
CDR3aa: CASSVGTSGVGELFF

v_gene: TRBV4-2
abundance: .
j_gene: TRBJ2-7
d_gene: .
CDR3nt: TGTGCCAGCAGCCAAGACTTTAGGGACACCTACGAGCAGTACTTC
CDR3aa: CASSQDFRDTYEQYF

v_gene: TRBV30
abundance: .
j_gene: TRBJ2-2
d_gene: .
CDR3nt: TGTGCCTGGAGTATTACAGGGAACACCGGGGAGCTGTTTTTT
CDR3aa: CAWSITGNTGELFF

v_gene: TRBV5-4
abundance: .
j_gene: TRBJ2-7
d_gene: TRBD2
CDR3nt: TGTGCCTTTGAGACCCCCGGGGGGGCCGCAGAGCAGTACTTC
CDR3aa: CAFETPGGAAEQYF

v_gene: TRBV6-5
abundance: few
j_gene: TRBJ1-1
d_gene: TRBD1
CDR3nt: TGTGCCAGCAGTTACTACAGGGGGAACACTGAAGCTTTCTTT
CDR3aa: CASSYYRGNTEAFF

v_gene: TRBV13
abundance: few
j_gene: TRBJ2-3
d_gene: TRBD2
CDR3nt: TGTGCCAGTGACCGGGGGGGATTGGGCACAGATACGCAGTATTTT
CDR3aa: CASDRGGLGTDTQYF

v_gene: TRBV13
abundance: .
j_gene: TRBJ2-7
d_gene: TRBD2
CDR3nt: TGTGCCAGCAGCTTAAGGACTAGCGGGGGCTACGAGCAGTACTTC
CDR3aa: CASSLRTSGGYEQYF

v_gene: TRBV27
abundance: .
j_gene: TRBJ1-5
d_gene: TRBD1
CDR3nt: TGTGCCAGCAGGGGACAGGGTCCCAATCAGCCCCAGCATTTT
CDR3aa: CASRGQGPNQPQHF

v_gene: TRBV7-2
abundance: .
j_gene: TRBJ2-1
d_gene: .
CDR3nt: TGTGCCAGCAGCTTAGCCGGGGCAGGGGGGTACAATGAGCAGTTCTTC
CDR3aa: CASSLAGAGGYNEQFF

v_gene: TRBV1
abundance: few
j_gene: TRBJ2-7
d_gene: .
CDR3nt: TGCACCAGCAGCCAGCGGGGTACCTACGAGCAGTACTTC
CDR3aa: CTSSQRGTYEQYF

v_gene: TRBV29-1
abundance: once
j_gene: TRBJ2-7
d_gene: .
CDR3nt: TGCAGCGTTTTGACAGGAGGCGAGCAGTACTTC
CDR3aa: CSVLTGGEQYF

v_gene: TRBV7-5
abundance: few
j_gene: TRBJ2-7
d_gene: .
CDR3nt: TGTGTCAGAAGCTCCAGGGTTGGGGAGCAGTACTTC
CDR3aa: CVRSSRVGEQYF

v_gene: TRBV6-5
abundance: .
j_gene: TRBJ2-3
d_gene: .
CDR3nt: TGTGCCAGCACTGGGGAGGGGGAGGACGCAGATACGCAGTATTTT
CDR3aa: CASTGEGEDADTQYF

v_gene: TRBV7-2
abundance: .
j_gene: TRBJ2-3
d_gene: .
CDR3nt: TGTGCCAGCAGCTTAGCGCCCTATGGGCAGGGACACACAGATACGCAGTATTTT
CDR3aa: CASSLAPYGQGHTDTQYF

v_gene: TRBV7-2
abundance: .
j_gene: TRBJ2-1
d_gene: TRBD2
CDR3nt: TGTGCCAGCAGCTTAGCCGGACTAGCAAGGCATGAGCAGTTCTTC
CDR3aa: CASSLAGLARHEQFF